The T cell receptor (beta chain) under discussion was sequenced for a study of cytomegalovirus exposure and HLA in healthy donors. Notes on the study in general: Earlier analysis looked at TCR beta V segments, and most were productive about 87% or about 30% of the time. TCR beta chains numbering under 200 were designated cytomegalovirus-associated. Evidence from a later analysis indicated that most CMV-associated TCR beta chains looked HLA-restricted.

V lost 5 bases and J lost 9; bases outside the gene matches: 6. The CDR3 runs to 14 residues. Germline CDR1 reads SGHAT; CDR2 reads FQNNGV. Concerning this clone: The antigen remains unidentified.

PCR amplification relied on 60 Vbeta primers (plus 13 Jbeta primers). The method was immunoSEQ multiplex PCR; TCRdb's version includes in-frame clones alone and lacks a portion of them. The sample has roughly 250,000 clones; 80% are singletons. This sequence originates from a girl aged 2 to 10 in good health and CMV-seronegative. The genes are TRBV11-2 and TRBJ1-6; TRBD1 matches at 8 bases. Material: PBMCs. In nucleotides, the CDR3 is TGTGCCAGCAGCCTTGGACAGGGTCTTTCACCCCTCCACTTT. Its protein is CASSLGQGLSPLHF.